This T cell receptor (beta chain) was recovered during a study of control samples from healthy donors and cancer patients. Deletions cut 7 bases from V and 1 base from J, with 15 bases between. The CDR3 loop spans 15 amino acids. Germline CDR1 is SGHAT and CDR2 is FQNNGV. The repertoire was sequenced with immunoSEQ multiplex PCR; TCRdb's copy has only in-frame clones and lacks some. The repertoire holds fewer than 200,000 clones, with 70% to 90% as singletons. This sequence originates from a woman in her twenties or thirties in good health. The chain employs TRBV11-2 and TRBJ2-3; either TRBD1 or TRBD2 may supply D (6 bases each). The sequenced sample consisted of blood. The CDR3 DNA follows: TGTGCCAGCACCCTATCGGGGGCCGGCACAGATACGCAGTATTTT. This translates into CASTLSGAGTDTQYF. The full variable domain, with the rest looked up from reference TRBV11-2 and TRBJ2-3, is EAGVAQSPRYKIIEKRQSVAFWCNPISGHATLYWYQQILGQGPKLLIQFQNNGVVDDSQLPKDRFSAERLKGVDSTLKIQPAKLEDSAVYLCASTLSGAGTDTQYFGPGTRLTVL.